Here is one T cell receptor (beta chain) with its context. The antigen remains unidentified. The data were taken from a study of regulatory T cells in long-lasting Graves disease. Losses at the gene ends were 6 bases for V and 5 bases for J; bases not matched to a gene: 8. The CDR3 runs 15 residues. Germline V CDR1 and CDR2: MDHEN, SYDVKM. In building TCR beta libraries, iRepertoire HTBI primers were used together with Arm-PCR of CDR3 regions. TCRdb used MiXCR to reprocess the multiplex PCR reads, holding one entry per CDR3 protein. The sample yields 450,000 to 500,000 distinct CDR3 sequences, roughly 16% seen once. Study results and caveats: Persistent Graves' patients showed reduced TCR diversity versus newly diagnosed patients.

Stated time point: newly diagnosed GD, antithyroid drugs for less than 3 months. Generation of the TCR library employed RNA extracted from PBMCs. These same records also appear under a second study, on T cells in Graves' hyperthyroidism and ophthalmopathy. This second study notes: Patients counted as stable if ophthalmopathy did not develop within 18 months. For the diagnoses, clinical symptoms, serum thyroxine and TRAb, thyroid ultrasound and orbital computed tomography were used.

This receptor was identified in a man in his forties with Graves disease. The rearrangement uses TRBV28 and TRBJ2-1; 9 positions match TRBD2. Source: peripheral blood mononuclear cells (PBMCs), taken at new diagnosis, from a patient treated with antithyroid drugs. For the CDR3, the DNA is TGTGCCAGCAGCATACCGGGACTAGCCAACAATGAGCAGTTCTTC. Its protein product is CASSIPGLANNEQFF.